The rows below give T cell receptor beta chains drawn from one sample of a study of T cell repertoires in cytomegalovirus infection. One entry per CDR3 protein, called by TCRdb with MiXCR from the reads. The repertoire holds approximately 500,000 distinct CDR3 sequences, with 30% to 40% as singletons. Their specific antigens are unknown. The sequences come from cultured PBMCs, collected from culture after CMV antigen stimulation. Receptor source: a human donor in good health (CMV status not recorded). Some clones in this sample may be carry-over from other donors' samples. CDR3s include the opening cysteine and the closing phenylalanine or tryptophan. The order of the fields is CDR3 protein, CDR3 DNA, J gene, D gene, V gene, clone size. D genes are given only for firm matches. Expanded clones are given a class, and other clones once, few, many or no size at all.

cdr3_aa: CASSYRNGDEQFF
cdr3_nt: TGTGCCAGCAGTTACAGGAATGGGGATGAGCAGTTCTTC
j_call: TRBJ2-1
d_call: -
v_call: TRBV2
clone_size: -

cdr3_aa: CASRGDVDGRTGELFF
cdr3_nt: TGTGCCTCCCGGGGAGACGTTGATGGGCGCACCGGGGAGCTGTTTTTT
j_call: TRBJ2-2
d_call: -
v_call: TRBV10-3
clone_size: many

cdr3_aa: CSCPTSGRTTDTQYF
cdr3_nt: TGCAGCTGCCCGACTAGCGGGAGAACCACAGATACGCAGTATTTT
j_call: TRBJ2-3
d_call: TRBD2
v_call: TRBV29-1
clone_size: few

cdr3_aa: CSATKAGTGNTGELFF
cdr3_nt: TGCAGCGCCACGAAGGCGGGGACAGGGAACACCGGGGAGCTGTTTTTT
j_call: TRBJ2-2
d_call: TRBD1
v_call: TRBV29-1
clone_size: -

cdr3_aa: CASSDRQSANEKLFF
cdr3_nt: TGTGCCAGCAGCGATAGACAATCGGCTAATGAAAAACTGTTTTTT
j_call: TRBJ1-4
d_call: -
v_call: TRBV7-9
clone_size: few

cdr3_aa: CASSFLGREVEQFF
cdr3_nt: TGTGCCAGCAGCTTCCTAGGCAGGGAGGTTGAGCAGTTCTTC
j_call: TRBJ2-1
d_call: -
v_call: TRBV7-2
clone_size: -

cdr3_aa: CASSIDQRQPQHF
cdr3_nt: TGTGCCAGTAGTATAGATCAGCGGCAGCCCCAGCATTTT
j_call: TRBJ1-5
d_call: -
v_call: TRBV19
clone_size: few

cdr3_aa: CASSSTGGSKNIQYF
cdr3_nt: TGTGCCAGCAGCTCTACGGGCGGAAGTAAAAACATTCAGTACTTC
j_call: TRBJ2-4
d_call: -
v_call: TRBV7-2
clone_size: few

cdr3_aa: CASSYTRRAKNIQYF
cdr3_nt: TGTGCCAGCAGTTACACCCGCAGAGCCAAAAACATTCAGTACTTC
j_call: TRBJ2-4
d_call: -
v_call: TRBV6-5
clone_size: -

cdr3_aa: CASSWGLAGTTDTQYF
cdr3_nt: TGTGCCAGCAGCTGGGGTCTAGCAGGGACCACAGATACGCAGTATTTT
j_call: TRBJ2-3
d_call: -
v_call: TRBV7-4
clone_size: -

cdr3_aa: CASSLKTGVGGANVLTF
cdr3_nt: TGTGCCAGCAGCTTAAAAACAGGGGTTGGAGGGGCCAACGTCCTGACTTTC
j_call: TRBJ2-6
d_call: TRBD1
v_call: TRBV7-6
clone_size: -

cdr3_aa: CASSLTSGSYNEQSF
cdr3_nt: TGTGCCAGCAGCTTAACTAGCGGGAGTTATAATGAGCAGTCCTTC
j_call: TRBJ2-1
d_call: TRBD2
v_call: TRBV7-8
clone_size: -

cdr3_aa: CASSLGSFSYEQYF
cdr3_nt: TGTGCCAGCAGCTTAGGTTCTTTCTCCTACGAGCAGTACTTC
j_call: TRBJ2-7
d_call: -
v_call: TRBV7-2
clone_size: -

cdr3_aa: CASSLSARGWDTGELFF
cdr3_nt: TGTGCCAGCAGTTTATCGGCCCGGGGATGGGACACCGGGGAGCTGTTTTTT
j_call: TRBJ2-2
d_call: -
v_call: TRBV27
clone_size: few

cdr3_aa: CSAPLQQGYGYTF
cdr3_nt: TGCAGTGCTCCTCTCCAGCAGGGATATGGCTACACCTTC
j_call: TRBJ1-2
d_call: -
v_call: TRBV20-1
clone_size: -

cdr3_aa: CASSSGGELFF
cdr3_nt: TGTGCCAGCAGCTCAGGGGGGGAGCTGTTTTTT
j_call: TRBJ2-2
d_call: -
v_call: TRBV7-2
clone_size: -

cdr3_aa: CAAIQGPGTDTQYF
cdr3_nt: TGTGCCGCTATACAGGGACCGGGAACAGATACGCAGTATTTT
j_call: TRBJ2-3
d_call: -
v_call: TRBV10-3
clone_size: -

cdr3_aa: CSARGSSGQETQYF
cdr3_nt: TGCAGTGCTAGAGGAAGTAGCGGCCAAGAGACCCAGTACTTC
j_call: TRBJ2-5
d_call: -
v_call: TRBV20-1
clone_size: -

cdr3_aa: CASSLEIGGKGETQYF
cdr3_nt: TGTGCCAGCAGCTTAGAAATAGGGGGGAAGGGGGAGACCCAGTACTTC
j_call: TRBJ2-5
d_call: -
v_call: TRBV7-2
clone_size: many

cdr3_aa: CASSSLDRVGYGYTF
cdr3_nt: TGTGCCAGCAGTTCACTCGACAGGGTAGGCTATGGCTACACCTTC
j_call: TRBJ1-2
d_call: TRBD1
v_call: TRBV27
clone_size: -